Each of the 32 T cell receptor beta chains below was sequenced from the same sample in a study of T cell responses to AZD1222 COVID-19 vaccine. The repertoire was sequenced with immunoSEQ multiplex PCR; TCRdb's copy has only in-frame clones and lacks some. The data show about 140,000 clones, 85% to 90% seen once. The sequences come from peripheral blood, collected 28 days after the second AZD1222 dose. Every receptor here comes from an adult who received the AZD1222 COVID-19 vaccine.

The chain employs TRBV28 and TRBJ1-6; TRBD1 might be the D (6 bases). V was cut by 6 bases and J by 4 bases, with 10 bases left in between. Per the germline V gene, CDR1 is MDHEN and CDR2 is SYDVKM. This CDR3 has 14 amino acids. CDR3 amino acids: CASRTGFYNSPLHF. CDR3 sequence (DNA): TGTGCCAGCAGGACAGGCTTTTATAATTCACCCCTCCACTTT. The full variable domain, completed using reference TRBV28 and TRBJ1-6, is DVKVTQSSRYLVKRTGEKVFLECVQDMDHENMFWYRQDPGLGLRLIYFSYDVKMKEKGDIPEGYSVSREKKERFSLILESASTNQTSMYLCASRTGFYNSPLHFGNGTRLTVT.

The CDR3 here is CASSLGGEAEKLFF. DNA for the CDR3: TGCGCCAGCAGCTTGGGGGGTGAAGCTGAAAAACTGTTTTTT. The chain is built from TRBV5-1 and TRBJ1-4; D gene uncertain. Trimming stripped 0 bases from V and 7 bases from J, with 10 bases between. Germline assignment: CDR1 SGHRS and CDR2 YFSETQ. The CDR3 is 14 residues long.

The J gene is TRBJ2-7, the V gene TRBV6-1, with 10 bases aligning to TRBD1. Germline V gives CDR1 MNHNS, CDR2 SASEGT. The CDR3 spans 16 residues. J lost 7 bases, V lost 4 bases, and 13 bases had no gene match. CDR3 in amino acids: CASSATATGGLWEQYF. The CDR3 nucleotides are TGTGCCAGCAGTGCCACTGCGACAGGGGGCTTGTGGGAGCAGTACTTC.

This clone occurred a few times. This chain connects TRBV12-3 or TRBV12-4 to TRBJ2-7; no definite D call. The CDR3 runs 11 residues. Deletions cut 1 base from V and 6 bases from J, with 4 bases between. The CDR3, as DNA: TGTGCCAGCAGTTTAGGATCCGAGCAGTACTTC. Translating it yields CASSLGSEQYF.

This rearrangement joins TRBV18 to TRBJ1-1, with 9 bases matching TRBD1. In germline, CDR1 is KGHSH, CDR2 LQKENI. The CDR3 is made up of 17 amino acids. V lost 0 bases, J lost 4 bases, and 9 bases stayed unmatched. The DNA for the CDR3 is TGTGCCAGCTCACCACCCCGGACAGGGGCAAGGGGCACTGAAGCTTTCTTT. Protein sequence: CASSPPRTGARGTEAFF.

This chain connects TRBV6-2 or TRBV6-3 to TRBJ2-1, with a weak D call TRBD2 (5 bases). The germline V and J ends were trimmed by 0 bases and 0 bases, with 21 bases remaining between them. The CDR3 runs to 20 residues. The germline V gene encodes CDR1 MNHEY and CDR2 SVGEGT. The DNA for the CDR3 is TGTGCCAGCAGTTACTCGTATCTCTGGGGTCGGGGAAACTCCTACAATGAGCAGTTCTTC. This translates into CASSYSYLWGRGNSYNEQFF.

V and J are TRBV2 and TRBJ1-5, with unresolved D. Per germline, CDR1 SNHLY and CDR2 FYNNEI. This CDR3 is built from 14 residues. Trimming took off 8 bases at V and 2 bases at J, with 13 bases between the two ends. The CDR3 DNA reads TGTGCCAGCGCCTCCACGAGCGGCAATCAGCCCCAGCATTTT. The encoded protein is CASASTSGNQPQHF.

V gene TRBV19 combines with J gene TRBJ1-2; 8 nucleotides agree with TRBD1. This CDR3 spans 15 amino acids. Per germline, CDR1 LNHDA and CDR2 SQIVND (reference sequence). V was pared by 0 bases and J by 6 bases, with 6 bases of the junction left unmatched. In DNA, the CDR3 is TGTGCCAGTAGTATAGAGGCCGCAGGGGGCAATGGCTACACCTTC. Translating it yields CASSIEAAGGNGYTF.

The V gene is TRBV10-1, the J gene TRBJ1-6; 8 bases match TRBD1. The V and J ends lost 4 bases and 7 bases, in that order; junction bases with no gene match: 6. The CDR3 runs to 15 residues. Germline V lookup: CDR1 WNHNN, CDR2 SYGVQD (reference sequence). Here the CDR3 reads CASSVGQGSNSPLHF. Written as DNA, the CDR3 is TGCGCCAGCAGTGTCGGACAGGGATCGAATTCACCCCTCCACTTT.

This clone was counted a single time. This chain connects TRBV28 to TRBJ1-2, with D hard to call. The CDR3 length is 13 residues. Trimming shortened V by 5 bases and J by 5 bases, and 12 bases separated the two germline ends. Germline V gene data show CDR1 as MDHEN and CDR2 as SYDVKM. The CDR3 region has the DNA TGTGCCAGCAGTAAGAACCTCAGGTATGGCTACACCTTC. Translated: CASSKNLRYGYTF.

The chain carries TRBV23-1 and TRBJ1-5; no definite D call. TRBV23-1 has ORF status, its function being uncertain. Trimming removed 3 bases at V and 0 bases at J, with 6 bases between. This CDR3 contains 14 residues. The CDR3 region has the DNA TGCGCCAGCAGTCACGGGAATAGCAATCAGCCCCAGCATTTT. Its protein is CASSHGNSNQPQHF.

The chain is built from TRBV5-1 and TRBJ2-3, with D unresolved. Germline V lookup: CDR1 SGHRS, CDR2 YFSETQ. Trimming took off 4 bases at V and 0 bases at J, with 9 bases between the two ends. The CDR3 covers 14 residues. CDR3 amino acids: CASSIARSTDTQYF. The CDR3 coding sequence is TGCGCCAGCAGCATCGCCCGTAGCACAGATACGCAGTATTTT.

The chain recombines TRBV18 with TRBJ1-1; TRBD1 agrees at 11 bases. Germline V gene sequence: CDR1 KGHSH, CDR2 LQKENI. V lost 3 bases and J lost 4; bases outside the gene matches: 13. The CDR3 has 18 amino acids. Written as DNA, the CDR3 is TGTGCCAGCTCACCGACTCCACCAACCGGGACAGGGGGCACTGAAGCTTTCTTT. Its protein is CASSPTPPTGTGGTEAFF.

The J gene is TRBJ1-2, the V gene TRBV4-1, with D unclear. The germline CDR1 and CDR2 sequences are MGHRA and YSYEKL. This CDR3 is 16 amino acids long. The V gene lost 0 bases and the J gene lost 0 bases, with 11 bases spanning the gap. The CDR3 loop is CASSQEGGRPNYGYTF. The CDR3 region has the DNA TGCGCCAGCAGCCAAGAAGGAGGGAGACCTAACTATGGCTACACCTTC.

The CDR3 DNA is TGTGCCAGCAGGCTCGGGACCCTCAATGAGCAGTTCTTC. The encoded protein is CASRLGTLNEQFF. V is TRBV12-3 or TRBV12-4 and J is TRBJ2-1; D may be TRBD1 or TRBD2 (5 bases each). This CDR3 has 13 amino acids. Trimming cost V 6 bases and J 6 bases, with 12 bases left between them.

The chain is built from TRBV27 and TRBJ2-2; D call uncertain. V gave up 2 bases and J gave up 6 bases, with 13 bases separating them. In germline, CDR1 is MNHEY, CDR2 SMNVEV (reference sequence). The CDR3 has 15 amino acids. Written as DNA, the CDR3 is TGTGCCAGCAGTTTACTCGGGCACCCTCCCGGGGAGCTGTTTTTT. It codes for CASSLLGHPPGELFF.

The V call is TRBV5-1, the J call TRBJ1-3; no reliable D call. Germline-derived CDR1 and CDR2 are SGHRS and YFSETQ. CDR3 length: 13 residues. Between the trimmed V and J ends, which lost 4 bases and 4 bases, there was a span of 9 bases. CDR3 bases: TGCGCCAGCAGCCCAGAAAGCGGAAACACCATATATTTT. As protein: CASSPESGNTIYF.

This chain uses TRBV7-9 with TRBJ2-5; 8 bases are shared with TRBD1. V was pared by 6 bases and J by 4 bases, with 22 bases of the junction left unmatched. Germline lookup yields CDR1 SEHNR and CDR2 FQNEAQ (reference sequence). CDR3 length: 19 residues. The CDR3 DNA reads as TGTGCCAGCAGTCCCGACAGGGGAGGTCCAAATCGGCTAGGAGAGACCCAGTACTTC. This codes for CASSPDRGGPNRLGETQYF.

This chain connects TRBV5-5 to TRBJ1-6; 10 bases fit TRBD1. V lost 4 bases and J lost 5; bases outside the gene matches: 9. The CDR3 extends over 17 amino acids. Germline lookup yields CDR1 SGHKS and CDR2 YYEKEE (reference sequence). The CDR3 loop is CASSRGTGVSNNSPLHF. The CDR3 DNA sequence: TGTGCCAGCAGCAGAGGGACAGGGGTCTCTAATAATTCACCCCTCCACTTT.

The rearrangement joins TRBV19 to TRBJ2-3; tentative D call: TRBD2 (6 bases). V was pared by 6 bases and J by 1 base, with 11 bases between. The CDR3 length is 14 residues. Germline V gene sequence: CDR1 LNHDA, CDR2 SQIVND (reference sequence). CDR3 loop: CASRPIAGTDTQYF. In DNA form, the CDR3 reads TGTGCCAGTAGGCCGATAGCGGGCACAGATACGCAGTATTTT.

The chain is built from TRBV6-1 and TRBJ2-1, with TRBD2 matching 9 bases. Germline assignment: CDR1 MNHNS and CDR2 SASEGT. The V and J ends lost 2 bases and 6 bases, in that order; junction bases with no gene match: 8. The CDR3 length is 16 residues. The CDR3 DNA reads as TGTGCCAGCAGTGAACCCGGACTAGCGCCCCCCAATGAGCAGTTCTTC. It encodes CASSEPGLAPPNEQFF.

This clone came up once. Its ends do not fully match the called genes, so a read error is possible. The DNA of the CDR3 is TGTGCTAGCAGCTCGGACAGGCGGACCTCAACTAATGAAAAACTGTTTTTT. Protein product: CASSSDRRTSTNEKLFF. The V call is TRBV7-7, the J call TRBJ1-4; 7 bases agree with TRBD1. Germline CDR1 reads SSHAT; CDR2 reads FNYEAQ (reference sequence). The CDR3 has 17 residues.

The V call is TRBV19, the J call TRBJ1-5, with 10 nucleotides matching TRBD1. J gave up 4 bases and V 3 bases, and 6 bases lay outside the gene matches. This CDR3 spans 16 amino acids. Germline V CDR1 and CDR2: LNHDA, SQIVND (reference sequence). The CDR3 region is CASSMARQGANQPQHF. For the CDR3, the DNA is TGTGCCAGTAGTATGGCGCGACAGGGGGCTAATCAGCCCCAGCATTTT.

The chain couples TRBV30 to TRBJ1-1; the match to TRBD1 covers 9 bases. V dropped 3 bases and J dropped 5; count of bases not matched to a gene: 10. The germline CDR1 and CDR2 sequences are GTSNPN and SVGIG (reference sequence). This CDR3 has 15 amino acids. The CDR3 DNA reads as TGTGCCTGGAGGGAACCGGGACAGGGAAATACTGAAGCTTTCTTT. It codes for CAWREPGQGNTEAFF.

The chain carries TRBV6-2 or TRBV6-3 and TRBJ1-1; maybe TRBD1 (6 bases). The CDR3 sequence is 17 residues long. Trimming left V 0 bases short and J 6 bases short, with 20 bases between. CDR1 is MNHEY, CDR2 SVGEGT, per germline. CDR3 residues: CASSYSMQRGSGAEAFF. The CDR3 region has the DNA TGTGCCAGCAGTTACTCGATGCAAAGGGGGAGTGGGGCTGAAGCTTTCTTT.

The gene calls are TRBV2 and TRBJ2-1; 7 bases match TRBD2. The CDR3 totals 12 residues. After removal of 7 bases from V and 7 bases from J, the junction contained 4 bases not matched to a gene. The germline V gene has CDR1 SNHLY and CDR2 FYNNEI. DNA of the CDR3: TGTGCCAGCATTGGGCGGGGGAATGAGCAGTTCTTC. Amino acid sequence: CASIGRGNEQFF.

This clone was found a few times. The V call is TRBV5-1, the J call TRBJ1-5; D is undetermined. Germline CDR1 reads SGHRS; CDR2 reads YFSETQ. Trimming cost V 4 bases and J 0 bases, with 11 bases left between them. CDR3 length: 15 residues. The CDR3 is CASSPEPGSNQPQHF. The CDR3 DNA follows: TGCGCCAGCAGCCCGGAGCCGGGTAGCAATCAGCCCCAGCATTTT.

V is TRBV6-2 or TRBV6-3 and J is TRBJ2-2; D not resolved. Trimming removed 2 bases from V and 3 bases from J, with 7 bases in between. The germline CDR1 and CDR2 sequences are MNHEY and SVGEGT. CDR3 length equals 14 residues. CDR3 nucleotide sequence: TGTGCCAGCAGTTACGTGACACACACCGGGGAGCTGTTTTTT. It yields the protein CASSYVTHTGELFF.

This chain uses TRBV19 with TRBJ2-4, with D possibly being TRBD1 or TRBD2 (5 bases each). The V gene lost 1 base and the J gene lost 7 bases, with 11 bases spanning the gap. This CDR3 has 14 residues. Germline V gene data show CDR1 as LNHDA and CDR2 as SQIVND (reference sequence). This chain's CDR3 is CASSIGDVGNIQYF. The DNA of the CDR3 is TGTGCCAGTAGTATAGGGGACGTAGGGAACATTCAGTACTTC.

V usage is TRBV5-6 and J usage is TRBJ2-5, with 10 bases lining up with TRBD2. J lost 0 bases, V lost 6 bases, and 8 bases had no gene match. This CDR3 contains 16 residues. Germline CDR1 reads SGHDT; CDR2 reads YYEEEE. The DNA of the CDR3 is TGTGCCAGCAACCCCGGACTAGCGGTAAACCAAGAGACCCAGTACTTC. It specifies CASNPGLAVNQETQYF.

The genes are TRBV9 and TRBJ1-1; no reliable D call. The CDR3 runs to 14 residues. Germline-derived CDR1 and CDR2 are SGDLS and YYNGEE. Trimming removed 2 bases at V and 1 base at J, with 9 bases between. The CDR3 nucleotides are TGTGCCAGCAGCGTTCTTCAGGAGAACACTGAAGCTTTCTTT. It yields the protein CASSVLQENTEAFF.

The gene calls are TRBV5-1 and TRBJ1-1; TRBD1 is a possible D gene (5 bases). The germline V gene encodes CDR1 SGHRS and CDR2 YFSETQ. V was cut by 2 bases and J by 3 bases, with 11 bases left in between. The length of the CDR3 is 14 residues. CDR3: CASSFGDGDTEAFF. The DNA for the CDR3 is TGCGCCAGCAGCTTCGGGGACGGGGACACTGAAGCTTTCTTT.